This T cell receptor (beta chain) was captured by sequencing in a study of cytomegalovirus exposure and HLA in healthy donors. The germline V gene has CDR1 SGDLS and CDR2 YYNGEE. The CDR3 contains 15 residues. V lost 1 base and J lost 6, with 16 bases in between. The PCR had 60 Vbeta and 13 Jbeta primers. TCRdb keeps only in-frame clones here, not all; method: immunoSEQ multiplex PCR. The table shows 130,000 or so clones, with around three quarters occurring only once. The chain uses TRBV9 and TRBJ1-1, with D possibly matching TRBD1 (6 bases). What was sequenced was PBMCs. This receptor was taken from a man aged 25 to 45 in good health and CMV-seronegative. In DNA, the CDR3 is TGTGCCAGCAGCGTACAGGGGAATAGTATTGCTGAAGCTTTCTTT. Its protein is CASSVQGNSIAEAFF. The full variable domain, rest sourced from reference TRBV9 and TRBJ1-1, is DSGVTQTPKHLITATGQRVTLRCSPRSGDLSVYWYQQSLDQGLQFLIQYYNGEERAKGNILERFSAQQFPDLHSELNLSSLELGDSALYFCASSVQGNSIAEAFFGQGTRLTVV.